This is a list of T cell receptor beta chains from one sample in a study of shared clonotypes between healthy human individuals. Profiling relied on immunoSEQ multiplex PCR, and the TCRdb table lists in-frame clones only, not all of them. The data hold some 490,000 clones, with approximately 80% observed a single time. Sample: PBMCs. These receptors originate from a woman in her 40s in good health. Some clones in this sample may be carry-over from other donors' samples. Each CDR3 is given with its conserved first and last residue. D genes are given only for firm matches. For some rows the clone size is stated as once, few or many, or as a class when expanded; others skip it.

v_call	j_call	d_call	clone_size	cdr3_nt	cdr3_aa
TRBV28	TRBJ1-1	.	.	TGTGCCAGCAGTCCCACGGACAGGAACACTGAAGCTTTCTTT	CASSPTDRNTEAFF
TRBV7-3	TRBJ2-3	.	.	TGTGCCAGCAGCTCCGGGAATCTAGATACGCAGTATTTT	CASSSGNLDTQYF
TRBV25-1	TRBJ2-1	.	.	TGTGCCAGCAGTGATCCGGCCCTATCGGCCAATGAGCAGTTCTTC	CASSDPALSANEQFF
TRBV2	TRBJ2-7	.	.	TGTGCCAGCAGCCGGGACAAGACCTACGAGCAGTACTTC	CASSRDKTYEQYF
TRBV30	TRBJ2-5	TRBD1	.	TGTGCCTGGACGCTAGGAAATACAGGGGGACAAGAGACCCAGTACTTC	CAWTLGNTGGQETQYF
TRBV29-1	TRBJ2-7	.	few	TGCAGCGTTGAAGATCCGGGGACCTACGAGCAGTACTTC	CSVEDPGTYEQYF
TRBV30	TRBJ2-4	.	.	TGTGCCTGGAGTGTAAATGGCGAGGGCATTCAGTACTTC	CAWSVNGEGIQYF
TRBV28	TRBJ1-1	.	.	TGTGCCAGCAGTTTACTGGGGGGCCGGGACACTGAAGCTTTCTTT	CASSLLGGRDTEAFF
TRBV28	TRBJ2-3	TRBD2	.	TGTGCCAGCAGTGGCCCAGCGGGGGCTAGCACAGATACGCAGTATTTT	CASSGPAGASTDTQYF
TRBV5-5	TRBJ2-5	.	.	TGTGCCAGTGCCCCGGTCGGACAAGAGACCCAGTACTTC	CASAPVGQETQYF
TRBV4-2	TRBJ2-1	.	few	TGTGCCAGCAGCCAAGGGGTGGACGGTCCCAATGAGCAGTTCTTC	CASSQGVDGPNEQFF
TRBV21-1	TRBJ2-3	.	.	TGTGCCAGCAGCATTCGTCAGCGACAGGGGTTTAATGGGGACAAAGATACGCAGTATTTT	CASSIRQRQGFNGDKDTQYF
TRBV30	TRBJ2-1	.	.	TGTGCCTGGAGTGGCTCCCGCGACAATGAGCAGTTCTTC	CAWSGSRDNEQFF
TRBV12-2	TRBJ2-2	.	.	TGTGCAAGTCGCCCCTCTCACCACGCGAACACCGGGGAGCTGTTTTTT	CASRPSHHANTGELFF
TRBV7-2	TRBJ2-3	TRBD2	.	TGTGCCAGCAGCTCACCGGGACTAGCGGGGACAGATACGCAGTATTTT	CASSSPGLAGTDTQYF
TRBV6-5	TRBJ1-5	.	.	TGTGCCAGCAGACTCGCTAGGGGGGATCAGCCCCAGCATTTT	CASRLARGDQPQHF
TRBV7-2	TRBJ2-7	TRBD2	.	TGTGCCAGCAGCTGGGCGGGAGGGAGCCACGAGCAGTACTTC	CASSWAGGSHEQYF
TRBV7-3	TRBJ2-1	.	.	TGTGCCAGCAGCTTATCAGGGACCTACAATGAGCAGTTCTTC	CASSLSGTYNEQFF
TRBV25-1	TRBJ1-5	.	.	TGTGCCAGCCGAGGGGCAGGGCTTTATCAGCCCCAGCATTTT	CASRGAGLYQPQHF